A selection of T cell receptor beta chains follows, all from one sample in a study of blood T cell repertoires in COVID-19. Repertoires were generated with immunoSEQ multiplex PCR, while TCRdb's copy carries only in-frame clones and drops some. The table shows 55,000 to 75,000 clones, with about 80% occurring only once. The specimen was peripheral blood. All receptors derive from a woman aged 70-85 years with acute or convalescent COVID-19. Each CDR3 is given without its conserved first and last residue. The order of the fields is V gene, clone size, CDR3 protein. Where a row states a size, it is once, few, many or the class of an expanded clone; other rows omit it.

>TRBV2|-
ASRGIRDTFSADTQY
>TRBV19|-
ASSTGTSGKETQY
>TRBV10-3|-
AISRGAVSSYEQY
>TRBV10-3|-
AITPGAKNTEAF
>TRBV28|-
ASIYTGEAEYEQY
>TRBV2|-
ASRTGTDWSTDTQY
>TRBV28|-
ASSFRYEQY
>TRBV27|-
ASSLRPPTDRQGKDGYT
>TRBV4-1|-
ASSQDRSNQPQH
>TRBV3-1/TRBV3-2|-
ASSQAGGNTEAF
>TRBV30|-
AWSVFETGGREQY
>TRBV7-9|-
ASSLGVGAGEAF
>TRBV13|-
ASSLVLGGANTEAF
>TRBV5-4|-
ASSLDDRENGYT
>TRBV7-8|once
ASSLIARGMSNSPLH
>TRBV7-2|-
ASSSTLPGTEAF
>TRBV11-1|-
ASSPTQGREAF
>TRBV30|-
AWSGSGRSADTQY
>TRBV7-9|-
ASSSPAGVNEKLF
>TRBV7-2|-
ASSQWRGVYNEQF
>TRBV12-3/TRBV12-4|-
ASSLIVQNGYT
>TRBV6-7|-
ASSPGLQGEDQPQH
>TRBV27|few
ASSPWQGQETQY
>TRBV7-2|-
ASSWAGPPGNTIY
>TRBV6-5|-
ASSYYSSGDQPQH
>TRBV13|once
ASSLSGVADTQY
>TRBV29-1|-
SVEQGPGQAQF
>TRBV28|-
ALGAGDLTDTQY
>TRBV29-1|-
SVVPGTGGYGNQPQH
>TRBV28|-
ASHNSNQPQH
>TRBV18|-
ASSPGVRQINTEAF
>TRBV5-8|-
ASSSEDRGLYEQY
>TRBV5-6|-
ASSSWGQGNNQPQH
>TRBV7-8|-
ASSSMDRFNEQF
>TRBV19|-
ASWDRVTETQY
>TRBV18|-
ASSPSSDTQY
>TRBV28|-
ASSSGTGAHQPQH
>TRBV7-2|-
ASSLAGPQGYGYT